The 14 T cell receptor beta chains in this list originate from one sample, sequenced in a study of lymphopenia after photon versus proton radiotherapy. Assay: immunoSEQ multiplex PCR; the TCRdb copy retains only in-frame clones and omits some. Of roughly 150,000 clones in the sample, about 88% are singletons; the top ten hold about 4.4%. Sequenced here: peripheral blood, sampled from a patient treated with photon-based radiotherapy. The origin of the receptors is a man aged 50-60 years with gastric cancer.

The chain employs TRBV4-2 and TRBJ2-3; no clear D gene. This CDR3 is 13 amino acids long. Trimming removed 3 bases from V and 6 bases from J, with 10 bases in between. CDR1 LGHNA and CDR2 YNFKEQ come from the germline V gene. In nucleotides, the CDR3 is TGTGCCAGCAGCCATGACCTAAGCGATACGCAGTATTTT. Encoded protein: CASSHDLSDTQYF.

V is TRBV4-1 and J is TRBJ2-2, with TRBD2 as a possible D gene (5 bases). The CDR3 is 17 amino acids. Between the trimmed V and J ends, which lost 1 base and 3 bases, there was a span of 15 bases. Germline lookup yields CDR1 MGHRA and CDR2 YSYEKL. CDR3 nucleotides: TGCGCCAGCAGCCAAGCCCTTCGGGGTGGGGACACCGGGGAGCTGTTTTTT. Translated, it gives CASSQALRGGDTGELFF.

The rearrangement uses TRBV7-8 and TRBJ2-2; 7 nucleotides match TRBD1. This CDR3 comprises 19 residues. Germline assignment: CDR1 SGHVS and CDR2 FQNEAQ. Unmatched junction bases numbered 18, after V lost 5 bases and J lost 3 bases. The CDR3 spells CASSTIYIDRAVDTGELFF. The CDR3, as DNA: TGTGCCAGCAGCACCATTTACATTGACAGGGCTGTGGACACCGGGGAGCTGTTTTTT.

This clone was seen more than once but under ten times. CDR3 sequence: CASSEQPGLEGELFF. CDR3 DNA: TGTGCCAGCAGTGAACAGCCCGGCCTGGAGGGGGAGCTGTTTTTT. The rearrangement joins TRBV6-1 to TRBJ2-2; the D is unclear. The CDR3 consists of 15 residues. V lost 2 bases and J 8 bases, leaving 15 bases between the germline ends. The germline CDR1 and CDR2 sequences are MNHNS and SASEGT.

V gene TRBV4-1 combines with J gene TRBJ2-7, with 7 bases that match TRBD1. This CDR3 comprises 16 residues. The V segment lost 4 bases and the J segment 2 bases; nucleotides outside the gene matches: 11. Germline V gene data show CDR1 as MGHRA and CDR2 as YSYEKL. The CDR3 spells CASSPLRAGGTYEQYF. CDR3 nucleotides: TGCGCCAGCAGCCCCTTGCGGGCAGGGGGTACCTACGAGCAGTACTTC.

The J gene is TRBJ2-7, the V gene TRBV9, with 8 bases matching TRBD2. The ends lost 0 bases at V and 5 bases at J; junction bases unmatched: 10. CDR3 size: 16 residues. The germline CDR1 and CDR2 sequences are SGDLS and YYNGEE. CDR3 protein: CASSVDPAGVRDEQYF. CDR3 sequence (DNA): TGTGCCAGCAGCGTAGATCCAGCGGGAGTAAGGGACGAGCAGTACTTC.

The rearrangement uses TRBV9 and TRBJ2-7; 10 bases match TRBD2. Germline V gene data show CDR1 as SGDLS and CDR2 as YYNGEE. V was clipped by 2 bases and J by 3 bases; unmatched bases: 5. CDR3 size: 15 residues. The chain's CDR3 is CASSVGLAYDYEQYF. Here the CDR3 DNA reads TGTGCCAGCAGCGTGGGACTAGCGTACGACTACGAGCAGTACTTC. Full variable domain (remainder filled in from reference TRBV9 and TRBJ2-7): DSGVTQTPKHLITATGQRVTLRCSPRSGDLSVYWYQQSLDQGLQFLIQYYNGEERAKGNILERFSAQQFPDLHSELNLSSLELGDSALYFCASSVGLAYDYEQYFGPGTRLTVT.

This chain links TRBV7-9 with TRBJ2-7; 12 nucleotides agree with TRBD2. V was pared by 6 bases and J by 3 bases, with 0 bases of the junction left unmatched. Germline V gene sequence: CDR1 SEHNR, CDR2 FQNEAQ (reference sequence). The CDR3 spans 13 residues. CDR3 DNA sequence: TGTGCCAGCAGACTAGCGGGAGGCTACGAGCAGTACTTC. It yields the protein CASRLAGGYEQYF.

The chain joins TRBV9 to TRBJ2-5; D perhaps matches TRBD1 (6 bases). Germline CDR1 SGDLS, CDR2 YYNGEE. Trimming shortened V by 6 bases and J by 5 bases, and 17 bases separated the two germline ends. This CDR3 spans 14 amino acids. In DNA form, the CDR3 reads TGTGCCAGCAACACGGTAGGGGGATTGGAGACCCAGTACTTC. Its translation is CASNTVGGLETQYF.

The V and J genes are TRBV5-4 and TRBJ1-1; TRBD1 is a possible D gene (5 bases). V dropped 4 bases and J dropped 6 bases, with 13 bases sitting between them. CDR1 SGHNT and CDR2 YYREEE come from the germline V gene (reference sequence). The CDR3 sequence is 13 residues long. CDR3 region: CASSQVGEPEAFF. As DNA, the CDR3 is TGTGCCAGCAGCCAGGTAGGGGAGCCTGAAGCTTTCTTT. The full variable domain, in which reference TRBV5-4 and TRBJ1-1 provide the parts outside the CDR3, is ETGVTQSPTHLIKTRGQQVTLRCSSQSGHNTVSWYQQALGQGPQFIFQYYREEENGRGNFPPRFSGLQFPNYSSELNVNALELDDSALYLCASSQVGEPEAFFGQGTRLTVV.

The chain carries TRBV28 and TRBJ2-1, with no clear D. The V gene's germline CDR1 is MDHEN and CDR2 SYDVKM. This CDR3 is 13 amino acids long. V was clipped by 10 bases and J by 3 bases, with 13 bases between them. The CDR3 DNA follows: TGTGCCACCAAAGGAGACCTCTACAATGAGCAGTTCTTC. Translating it yields CATKGDLYNEQFF.

The rearrangement joins TRBV27 to TRBJ2-2; D unclear. Looked up from germline, CDR1 is MNHEY and CDR2 is SMNVEV (reference sequence). Trimming pared 1 base from V and 4 bases from J, leaving 7 bases between. The CDR3 length is 14 residues. CDR3: CASSLYYSTGELFF. CDR3 DNA sequence: TGTGCCAGCAGTTTATATTACTCCACCGGGGAGCTGTTTTTT.

The V gene is TRBV7-2, the J gene TRBJ1-1; D is unclear. Germline CDR1 reads SGHTA; CDR2 reads FQGNSA. The CDR3 sequence is 13 residues long. Trimming stripped 1 base from V and 2 bases from J, with 5 bases between. DNA for the CDR3: TGTGCCAGCAGCTTAGTAAGAAACACTGAAGCTTTCTTT. Translating gives CASSLVRNTEAFF.

V is TRBV6-6 and J is TRBJ2-3; D remains unclear. Germline CDR1 is MNHNY and CDR2 is SVGAGI (reference sequence). Deletions cut 0 bases from V and 1 base from J, with 8 bases between. The CDR3 length is 15 residues. The chain's CDR3 is CASSYSTARTDTQYF. The CDR3 DNA reads as TGTGCCAGCAGTTACTCAACAGCCCGCACAGATACGCAGTATTTT.